The 14 T cell receptor beta chains presented below share a single source sample, sequenced in a study of T-cell reconstitution after alpha-beta-depleted transplantation in children. A TCRbeta library incorporating unique molecular identifiers was prepared. MiXCR, applied by TCRdb to the PCR reads, yields one record per CDR3 protein. The sample records about a million distinct CDR3 sequences, under 30% being singletons. The sequencing used PBMCs, mostly from graft donor cells, collected 360 days after TCRalphabeta/CD19-depleted stem cell transplant. Receptors were obtained from a boy under two years old who had a stem cell transplant for SCID, so the T cells may come from the graft donor.

This chain connects TRBV3-1 to TRBJ1-1; TRBD1 agrees at 7 bases. The V gene's germline CDR1 is LGHDT and CDR2 YNNKEL (reference sequence). J was trimmed by 6 bases and V by 1 base; bases with no gene match: 5. CDR3 size: 14 residues. CDR3 DNA: TGTGCCAGCAGCCAAGGTGGGACAGCAGCTGAAGCTTTCTTT. This gives the protein CASSQGGTAAEAFF.

In this sample, this clonotype turned up a few times. CDR3 DNA sequence: TGTGCCAGCAGCACACAACAAGGGATGGGGGAGCTGTTTTTT. This codes for CASSTQQGMGELFF. The chain is built from TRBV7-9 and TRBJ2-2; no clear D gene. The CDR3 has 14 amino acids. Germline loops: CDR1 SEHNR, CDR2 FQNEAQ (reference sequence). Trimming removed 5 bases from V and 8 bases from J, with 15 bases in between.

The chain combines TRBV5-1 with TRBJ2-7; no clear D. The CDR3 totals 16 residues. From germline, CDR1 is SGHRS and CDR2 YFSETQ. Trimming left V 4 bases short and J 2 bases short, with 19 bases between. Here the CDR3 reads CASSPIRTGFAYEQYF. In DNA form, the CDR3 reads TGCGCCAGCAGCCCTATTCGGACGGGCTTCGCCTACGAGCAGTACTTC.

The rearrangement links TRBV28 to TRBJ1-4; D ambiguous. Germline loops: CDR1 MDHEN, CDR2 SYDVKM. The CDR3 totals 15 residues. V was pared by 2 bases and J by 4 bases, with 11 bases between. CDR3: CASSLLGGSNEKLFF. In nucleotides, the CDR3 is TGTGCCAGCAGTTTACTAGGCGGGAGTAATGAAAAACTGTTTTTT.

This clonotype appeared a few times. The chain recombines TRBV6-2 or TRBV6-3 with TRBJ2-2; D not certain. Germline CDR1 reads MNHEY; CDR2 reads SVGEGT. V dropped 2 bases and J dropped 7 bases, with 5 bases sitting between them. There are 12 residues in the CDR3. The CDR3 DNA reads TGTGCCAGCAGTTACCCGGGCGGGGAGCTGTTTTTT. Its translation: CASSYPGGELFF.

This clonotype was found a few times. This chain joins TRBV15 and TRBJ2-1; possibly TRBD1 for D (6 bases). Deletions cut 0 bases from V and 10 bases from J, with 10 bases between. Germline V gene sequence: CDR1 LNHNV, CDR2 YYDKDF (reference sequence). The CDR3 contains 13 residues. The CDR3 protein is CATSRDKGVEQFF. The CDR3 bases are TGTGCCACCAGCAGAGATAAGGGGGTCGAGCAGTTCTTC.

The rearrangement links TRBV6-1 to TRBJ2-1; TRBD2 aligns across 9 bases. There are 15 residues in the CDR3. Germline loops: CDR1 MNHNS, CDR2 SASEGT. Trimming at V came to 6 bases and at J to 9 bases, leaving 12 bases not matched to a gene. The CDR3 sequence is CASSPGGSGGFEQFF. The CDR3 DNA reads as TGTGCCAGCAGCCCCGGAGGTAGCGGGGGATTTGAGCAGTTCTTC.

The sample holds many counts of this clonotype. This sequence joins TRBV9 and TRBJ2-1; 7 nucleotides agree with TRBD2. The germline gives CDR1 SGDLS, CDR2 YYNGEE. The CDR3 totals 16 residues. After removal of 0 bases from V and 3 bases from J, the junction contained 6 bases not matched to a gene. The CDR3 nucleotides read TGTGCCAGCAGCGTAGAGCCAGCGGGGCTCTACAATGAGCAGTTCTTC. Protein product: CASSVEPAGLYNEQFF.

This clonotype has a handful of counts. The chain has TRBV19 and TRBJ1-2, with 8 bases lining up with TRBD1. The V segment lost 4 bases and the J segment 4 bases; nucleotides outside the gene matches: 8. The CDR3 covers 15 residues. The germline CDR1 and CDR2 sequences are LNHDA and SQIVND (reference sequence). CDR3: CASSTAGQAFYGYTF. The CDR3 nucleotides read TGTGCCAGTAGTACCGCGGGACAGGCCTTCTATGGCTACACCTTC.

This clonotype was counted a few times. The chain joins TRBV12-3 or TRBV12-4 to TRBJ1-3; no reliable D call. The CDR3 runs to 12 residues. V was clipped by 6 bases and J by 7 bases, with 10 bases between them. The CDR3 loop reads CASSPIINTIYF. DNA for the CDR3: TGTGCCAGCAGCCCCATAATCAACACCATATATTTT.

The rearrangement joins TRBV12-3 or TRBV12-4 to TRBJ2-2; 7 bases are a match to TRBD1. Trimming took 3 bases from V and 4 from J; bases not matched to a gene: 5. The CDR3 runs to 15 residues. The CDR3 DNA reads TGTGCCAGCAGTTTGGATAGGGGGCTCACCGGGGAGCTGTTTTTT. Protein: CASSLDRGLTGELFF.

The chain couples TRBV5-1 to TRBJ2-7; D uncertain. V was pared by 5 bases and J by 2 bases, with 14 bases between. CDR1 is SGHRS and CDR2 is YFSETQ in the germline V gene. The CDR3 is made up of 14 amino acids. This CDR3 reads CASRRSQLAYEQYF. For the CDR3, the DNA is TGCGCCAGCAGAAGGTCACAGCTAGCCTACGAGCAGTACTTC.

This chain joins TRBV10-3 and TRBJ2-6; 8 positions agree with TRBD1. V was pared by 10 bases and J by 4 bases, with 18 bases of the junction left unmatched. The CDR3 contains 18 residues. The germline CDR1 and CDR2 sequences are ENHRY and SYGVKD. The CDR3 coding sequence is TGTGCCACCCGAAGGGACAGGAAACAACACTGGGGGGCCAACGTCCTGACTTTC. This encodes CATRRDRKQHWGANVLTF.

The genes are TRBV4-1 and TRBJ1-5; D is unclear. Germline V gene lookup returns CDR1 MGHRA and CDR2 YSYEKL. The CDR3 extends over 23 amino acids. The V gene lost 0 bases and the J gene lost 0 bases, with 30 bases spanning the gap. CDR3 sequence (DNA): TGCGCCAGCAGCCAAGATTTGGTCCCCACGACCCTATCAATCCATGATAGCAATCAGCCCCAGCATTTT. It is translated as CASSQDLVPTTLSIHDSNQPQHF.